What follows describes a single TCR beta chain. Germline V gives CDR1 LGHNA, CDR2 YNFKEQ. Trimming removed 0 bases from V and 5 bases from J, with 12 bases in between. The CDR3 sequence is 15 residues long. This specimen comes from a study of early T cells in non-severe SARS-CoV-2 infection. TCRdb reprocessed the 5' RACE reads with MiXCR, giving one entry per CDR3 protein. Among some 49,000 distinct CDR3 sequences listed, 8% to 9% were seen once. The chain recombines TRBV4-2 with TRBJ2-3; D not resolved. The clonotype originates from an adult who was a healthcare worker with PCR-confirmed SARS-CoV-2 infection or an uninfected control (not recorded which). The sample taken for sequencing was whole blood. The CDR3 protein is CASSQEHRWGDTQYF. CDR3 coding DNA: TGTGCCAGCAGCCAAGAACACCGGTGGGGAGATACGCAGTATTTT.